This entry is about one T cell receptor (beta chain). The specificity of this receptor is unknown. No base quality values were provided; no much bigger clone lies one nucleotide off. Libraries were built with the immunoSEQ multiplex PCR assay. TCRdb took over this immuneACCESS table, retaining in-frame rearrangements with V and J assigned. Such tables are incomplete; in checked studies, under half of the missing clones stem from an unresolved V gene, and the remainder is unexplained. This sample gives fewer than 80,000 clones in total; roughly nine tenths of them show up just once. Roughly 0.3% of the sample comes from the top ten. These data come from a study of T cell changes during pregnancy in multiple sclerosis (dated by TCRdb to between 2018 and 2020). For the study in its entirety: The study examined how the T cell repertoire changed over the course of pregnancy in women with multiple sclerosis.

Reading the germline V gene gives CDR1 MGHDK and CDR2 SYGVNS. From cysteine to phenylalanine, the CDR3 is 18 amino acids long. Of all the DNA, just the CDR3 is kept, 54 bases in frame from base 1. V and J are truncated by 1 base and 0 bases respectively, leaving an intervening sequence of 19 bases. This chain is built from TRBV25-1 and TRBJ2-7, with TRBD2 as a weak D call on 6 bases. The sample in question was CD4+ T cells from peripheral blood mononuclear cells, obtained in the third trimester of pregnancy. The clonotype originates from a female donor in good health, enrolled as a control in a pregnancy study. The DNA sequence reads TGTGCCAGCAGTGAATTCGCGTCGGGGGTCCGTATCTCCTACGAGCAGTACTTC. It is translated as CASSEFASGVRISYEQYF.